One and the same sample provided the 29 T cell receptor beta chains below, sequenced in a study of graft-versus-host responses after intestinal transplantation. The assay was immunoSEQ multiplex PCR, and TCRdb's table has in-frame clones only and misses some. There are some 100,000 clones in the sample; less than 90% occur only once, and roughly 1% lies in the top ten. No cognate antigen is known for these TCRs. This specimen was unstimulated CD4+ T cells sorted from spleen or lymph node cells, taken before transplant. These receptors were collected from a human donor who was the organ donor for an intestinal transplant.

The genes are TRBV5-4 and TRBJ2-3, with 9 bases that match TRBD1. The CDR3 length is 15 residues. Germline V gene lookup returns CDR1 SGHNT and CDR2 YYREEE (reference sequence). V trimming: 4 bases; J trimming: 3 bases; junction bases outside the gene matches: 6. The DNA of the CDR3 is TGTGCCAGCAGCGGCCGGGACAGGGTTACAGATACGCAGTATTTT. It is translated as CASSGRDRVTDTQYF.

The rearrangement joins TRBV7-9 to TRBJ2-6; 7 nucleotides match TRBD2. Germline V gives CDR1 SEHNR, CDR2 FQNEAQ (reference sequence). This CDR3 has 17 amino acids. J was trimmed by 0 bases and V by 8 bases; bases with no gene match: 10. Here the CDR3 DNA reads TGTGCCAGCGGGAGGGCAGAGGTTCGCTCTGGGGCCAACGTCCTGACTTTC. As protein: CASGRAEVRSGANVLTF. Supplemented by reference TRBV7-9 and TRBJ2-6, the full variable domain reads DTGVSQNPRHKITKRGQNVTFRCDPISEHNRLYWYRQTLGQGPEFLTYFQNEAQLEKSRLLSDRFSAERPKGSFSTLEIQRTEQGDSAMYLCASGRAEVRSGANVLTFGAGSRLTVL.

The chain links TRBV27 to TRBJ1-6; maybe TRBD1 (5 bases). From germline, CDR1 is MNHEY and CDR2 SMNVEV (reference sequence). Trimming cost V 2 bases and J 10 bases, with 18 bases left between them. The CDR3 loop spans 16 amino acids. The CDR3 DNA sequence: TGTGCCAGCAGTTTAGGCACTGGGGGGTCGGGATCACCCCTCCACTTT. Its translation: CASSLGTGGSGSPLHF.

The V and J genes are TRBV30 and TRBJ2-1; a weak D match, TRBD1 (6 bases). CDR1 is GTSNPN, CDR2 SVGIG, per germline (reference sequence). The length of the CDR3 is 17 residues. V gave up 3 bases and J gave up 0 bases, with 18 bases separating them. In DNA form, the CDR3 reads TGTGCCTGGAGGGACAGTTCGAAGGGGAGCTCCTACAATGAGCAGTTCTTC. Its translation is CAWRDSSKGSSYNEQFF.

This chain connects TRBV5-6 to TRBJ2-5, with D uncertain. Trimming removed 0 bases at V and 5 bases at J, with 5 bases between. The CDR3 is made up of 12 amino acids. Germline values: CDR1 SGHDT, CDR2 YYEEEE. This CDR3 is CASSLAWETQYF. The CDR3 DNA sequence: TGTGCCAGCAGCTTGGCTTGGGAGACCCAGTACTTC.

V gene TRBV30 combines with J gene TRBJ2-7; D is undetermined. Trimming stripped 3 bases from V and 3 bases from J, with 12 bases between. Germline assignment: CDR1 GTSNPN and CDR2 SVGIG (reference sequence). CDR3 length: 13 amino acids. The CDR3 here is CAWSAGPIYEQYF. The CDR3, as DNA: TGTGCCTGGAGCGCCGGGCCTATCTACGAGCAGTACTTC. The entire variable domain, with the rest obtained from reference TRBV30 and TRBJ2-7, is as follows: SQTIHQWPATLVQPVGSPLSLECTVEGTSNPNLYWYRQAAGRGLQLLFYSVGIGQISSEVPQNLSASRPQDRQFILSSKKLLLSDSGFYLCAWSAGPIYEQYFGPGTRLTVT.

The chain has TRBV5-1 and TRBJ2-1; TRBD1 agrees at 9 bases. Germline V CDR1 and CDR2: SGHRS, YFSETQ. After removal of 4 bases from V and 4 bases from J, the junction contained 9 bases not matched to a gene. This CDR3 region has 16 residues. DNA for the CDR3: TGCGCCAGCAGCCCTGGACAGGGGAAACCATACAATGAGCAGTTCTTC. The encoded protein is CASSPGQGKPYNEQFF.

The chain links TRBV5-1 to TRBJ2-5; 8 nucleotides align to TRBD1. J was trimmed by 5 bases and V by 0 bases; bases with no gene match: 9. This CDR3 is 16 amino acids long. Germline V gives CDR1 SGHRS, CDR2 YFSETQ. The CDR3: CASSLEGAHRGETQYF. The CDR3 nucleotides are TGCGCCAGCAGCTTGGAGGGGGCGCACAGGGGGGAGACCCAGTACTTC.

For the CDR3, the DNA is TGTGCCAGCAGTGAATGGGGGCGAAACGGCGGGCAGTTCTTC. This gives the protein CASSEWGRNGGQFF. This chain connects TRBV2 to TRBJ2-1, with D possibly TRBD1 on 6 matching bases. Germline-derived CDR1 and CDR2 are SNHLY and FYNNEI. CDR3 length: 14 residues. Between the trimmed V and J ends, which lost 2 bases and 12 bases, there was a span of 17 bases. The whole variable domain, remainder taken from reference TRBV2 and TRBJ2-1, is EPEVTQTPSHQVTQMGQEVILRCVPISNHLYFYWYRQILGQKVEFLVSFYNNEISEKSEIFDDQFSVERPDGSNFTLKIRSTKLEDSAMYFCASSEWGRNGGQFFGPGTRLTVL.

This clone was detected a few times. This rearrangement joins TRBV10-3 to TRBJ1-6; TRBD1 might be the D (5 bases). Germline loops: CDR1 ENHRY, CDR2 SYGVKD. V lost 8 bases, J lost 9 bases, and 14 bases lay in between. The CDR3 length is 13 residues. This chain's CDR3 is CAIGRVEASPLHF. CDR3 DNA: TGTGCCATCGGCAGGGTGGAGGCTTCACCCCTCCACTTT.

This chain links TRBV15 with TRBJ1-3, with D maybe TRBD1 (6 bases). Germline V gene data show CDR1 as LNHNV and CDR2 as YYDKDF (reference sequence). This CDR3 region has 16 residues. Trimming shortened V by 0 bases and J by 0 bases, and 9 bases separated the two germline ends. CDR3 in amino acids: CATSRDQGSSGNTIYF. The CDR3 DNA sequence: TGTGCCACCAGCAGAGATCAGGGGAGCTCTGGAAACACCATATATTTT. Supplemented by reference TRBV15 and TRBJ1-3, the full variable domain reads DAMVIQNPRYQVTQFGKPVTLSCSQTLNHNVMYWYQQKSSQAPKLLFHYYDKDFNNEADTPDNFQSRRPNTSFCFLDIRSPGLGDTAMYLCATSRDQGSSGNTIYFGEGSWLTVV.

V gene TRBV9 combines with J gene TRBJ2-3; D might be TRBD2 (6 bases). The V and J ends lost 3 bases and 2 bases respectively, with 10 bases between them. Germline CDR1 reads SGDLS; CDR2 reads YYNGEE. The CDR3 is made up of 14 amino acids. For the CDR3, the DNA is TGTGCCAGCAGCGGCGGGACCTCCACAGATACGCAGTATTTT. Protein sequence: CASSGGTSTDTQYF. Combining the CDR3 with reference TRBV9 and TRBJ2-3 gives the whole variable domain DSGVTQTPKHLITATGQRVTLRCSPRSGDLSVYWYQQSLDQGLQFLIQYYNGEERAKGNILERFSAQQFPDLHSELNLSSLELGDSALYFCASSGGTSTDTQYFGPGTRLTVL.

Points on this clone: This CDR3 is also generated by other DNA sequences in the sample. V usage is TRBV18 and J usage is TRBJ1-2; D call uncertain. V lost 6 bases and J 0 bases, leaving 14 bases between the germline ends. Germline V gene data show CDR1 as KGHSH and CDR2 as LQKENI. The CDR3 length is 15 residues. In nucleotides, the CDR3 is TGTGCCAGCTCTCCGGGAAGTGAACCTAACTATGGCTACACCTTC. Its protein is CASSPGSEPNYGYTF.

The genes are TRBV6-4 and TRBJ2-7; D remains unclear. Germline-derived CDR1 and CDR2 are MRHNA and SNTAGT. With 4 bases removed from V and 5 bases from J, the gap between germline ends came to 15 bases. This CDR3 comprises 14 residues. The CDR3 reads CASSVGRRRDEQYF. The CDR3 region has the DNA TGTGCCAGCAGTGTAGGACGACGCCGAGACGAGCAGTACTTC.

This sequence joins TRBV11-1 and TRBJ2-7; D possibly uses TRBD1 or TRBD2 (5 bases each). Germline V gene sequence: CDR1 SGHAT, CDR2 FQDESV (reference sequence). The CDR3 contains 14 residues. The V end was cut by 8 bases, the J end by 0 bases, with 14 bases between. The chain's CDR3 is CASGNPGSSYEQYF. CDR3 sequence (DNA): TGTGCCAGCGGGAACCCAGGGAGCTCCTACGAGCAGTACTTC.

This clone showed up just a few times. J is TRBJ2-7 and V is TRBV25-1; 8 positions agree with TRBD1. The CDR3 is made up of 18 amino acids. In germline, CDR1 is MGHDK, CDR2 SYGVNS. The trim removed 1 base at V and 2 bases at J, leaving 13 bases unmatched. CDR3 sequence: CASSELVQGGAGTYEQYF. The CDR3, as DNA: TGTGCCAGCAGTGAATTGGTACAGGGGGGCGCCGGGACCTACGAGCAGTACTTC.

As concerns this clone: Different DNA sequences within this sample yield the same CDR3. V is TRBV28 and J is TRBJ1-4; 11 bases line up with TRBD1. The CDR3 length is 15 residues. Germline V CDR1 and CDR2: MDHEN, SYDVKM. Trimming at V came to 6 bases and at J to 5 bases, leaving 5 bases not matched to a gene. The CDR3 DNA reads as TGTGCCAGCAGCCGGAGGACAGGGGGCAATGAAAAACTGTTTTTT. As protein: CASSRRTGGNEKLFF.

This clone was observed once. The chain joins TRBV7-3 to TRBJ1-6; 7 positions agree with TRBD1. V trimming: 2 bases; J trimming: 7 bases; junction bases outside the gene matches: 2. This CDR3 spans 14 amino acids. Looked up from germline, CDR1 is SGHTA and CDR2 is FQGTGA. The CDR3 here is CASSLGTENSPLHF. The CDR3 bases are TGTGCCAGCAGCTTAGGGACAGAGAATTCACCCCTCCACTTT.

The chain is built from TRBV28 and TRBJ1-2; 8 bases map to TRBD1. The CDR3 covers 15 residues. V trimming: 5 bases; J trimming: 4 bases; junction bases outside the gene matches: 9. Germline CDR1 MDHEN, CDR2 SYDVKM. This CDR3 is CASSASTGAGYGYTF. The CDR3 DNA is TGTGCCAGCAGTGCGTCGACAGGGGCAGGCTATGGCTACACCTTC.

The V call is TRBV11-2, the J call TRBJ2-3; TRBD2 aligns across 9 bases. The CDR3 consists of 16 residues. The V and J ends lost 1 base and 4 bases, in that order; junction bases with no gene match: 6. The germline gives CDR1 SGHAT, CDR2 FQNNGV. The CDR3 DNA follows: TGTGCCAGCAGCTTAGGGCTAGCGGGGTGGGCAGATACGCAGTATTTT. This gives the protein CASSLGLAGWADTQYF.

The chain couples TRBV7-2 to TRBJ1-2; 12 bases fit TRBD1. With 1 base clipped from V and 7 bases from J, the junction kept 4 bases outside the gene matches. Per germline, CDR1 SGHTA and CDR2 FQGNSA. The length of the CDR3 is 15 residues. The CDR3 is CASSLEGTGGGGYTF. CDR3 DNA: TGTGCCAGCAGCTTAGAAGGGACAGGGGGCGGTGGCTACACCTTC.

V is TRBV5-6 and J is TRBJ2-7; 8 bases line up with TRBD1. The CDR3 totals 15 residues. The J segment lost 6 bases and the V segment lost 4 bases, leaving 12 bases of the junction unmatched. The germline V gene has CDR1 SGHDT and CDR2 YYEEEE. Here the CDR3 DNA reads TGTGCCAGCAGCCCGGACAGGGTAAGGTTGAGCGAGCAGTACTTC. Its translation is CASSPDRVRLSEQYF.

The chain recombines TRBV7-9 with TRBJ2-2; D gene unclear. The germline V gene encodes CDR1 SEHNR and CDR2 FQNEAQ (reference sequence). The CDR3 length is 12 residues. V lost 5 bases and J lost 7, with 8 bases in between. CDR3 region: CASSGWIGELFF. The CDR3 DNA reads as TGTGCCAGCAGCGGGTGGATCGGGGAGCTGTTTTTT.

The chain has TRBV2 and TRBJ2-3; TRBD2 matches at 7 bases. Germline values: CDR1 SNHLY, CDR2 FYNNEI. The ends lost 5 bases at V and 12 bases at J; junction bases unmatched: 5. The CDR3 is 11 residues long. This CDR3 reads CASSPAGLQYF. As DNA, the CDR3 is TGTGCCAGCAGTCCAGCGGGGCTACAGTATTTT.

V and J are TRBV5-6 and TRBJ2-7; D unresolved. The CDR3 has 9 residues. From germline, CDR1 is SGHDT and CDR2 YYEEEE. The CDR3, as DNA: TGTGCCAGCAGCTTACGTTGGGCTGTC. Amino acid sequence: CASSLRWAV.

This chain links TRBV5-4 with TRBJ1-1; weak D call: TRBD1 (5 bases). V was shortened by 5 bases and J by 1 base, with 12 bases between the two germline ends. Germline V gene sequence: CDR1 SGHNT, CDR2 YYREEE (reference sequence). This CDR3 spans 14 amino acids. DNA for the CDR3: TGTGCCAGCAGTTTCGGTCAGGGGAACACTGAAGCTTTCTTT. This codes for CASSFGQGNTEAFF.

The chain carries TRBV7-2 and TRBJ2-2; either TRBD1 or TRBD2 may fit D (5 bases each). CDR3 length: 14 amino acids. The germline V gene encodes CDR1 SGHTA and CDR2 FQGNSA. Trimming took 1 base from V and 14 from J, leaving 17 bases between them. The CDR3 DNA reads as TGTGCCAGCAGCTTAGATCGGGACCCCGTACTACTGTTTTTT. This gives the protein CASSLDRDPVLLFF.

As regards this clone: Because the CDR3's place on the DNA is in doubt, the DNA is left out and the CDR3 is given as listed by TCRdb. This chain joins TRBV4-1 and TRBJ2-3. The CDR3 adds up to 15 amino acids, both ends counted. The germline V gene encodes CDR1 MGHRA and CDR2 YSYEKL. The chain's CDR3 is CASSPSGRGTDTQYF.

The V and J genes are TRBV5-1 and TRBJ2-7; TRBD1 matches at 12 bases. This CDR3 spans 16 amino acids. Per germline, CDR1 SGHRS and CDR2 YFSETQ. With V trimmed by 4 bases and J by 3 bases, 8 bases remained unmatched. Here the CDR3 DNA reads TGCGCCAGCAGCCAACCCGGGACAGGGGGCGTCTACGAGCAGTACTTC. Protein product: CASSQPGTGGVYEQYF.